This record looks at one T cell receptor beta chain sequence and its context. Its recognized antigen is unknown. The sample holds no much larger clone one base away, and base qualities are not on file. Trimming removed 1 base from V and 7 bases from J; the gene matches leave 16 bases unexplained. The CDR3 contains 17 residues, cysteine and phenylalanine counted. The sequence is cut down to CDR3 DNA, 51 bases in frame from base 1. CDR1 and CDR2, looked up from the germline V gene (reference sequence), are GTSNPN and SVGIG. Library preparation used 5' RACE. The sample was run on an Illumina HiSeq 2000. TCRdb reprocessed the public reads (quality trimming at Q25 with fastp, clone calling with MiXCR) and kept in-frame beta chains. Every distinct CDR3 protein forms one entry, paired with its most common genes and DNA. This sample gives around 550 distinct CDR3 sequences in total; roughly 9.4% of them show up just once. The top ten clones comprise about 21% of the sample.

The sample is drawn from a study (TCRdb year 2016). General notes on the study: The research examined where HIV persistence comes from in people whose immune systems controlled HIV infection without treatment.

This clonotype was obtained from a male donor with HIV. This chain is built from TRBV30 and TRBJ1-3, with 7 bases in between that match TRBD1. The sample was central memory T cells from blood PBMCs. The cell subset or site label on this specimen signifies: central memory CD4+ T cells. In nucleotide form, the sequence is TGTGCCTGGAGTGCTGCCAGGGGGTCAATTATTGGGAACACCATATATTTT. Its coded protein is CAWSAARGSIIGNTIYF. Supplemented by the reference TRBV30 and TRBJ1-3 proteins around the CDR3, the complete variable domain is SQTIHQWPATLVQPVGSPLSLECTVEGTSNPNLYWYRQAAGRGLQLLFYSVGIGQISSEVPQNLSASRPQDRQFILSSKKLLLSDSGFYLCAWSAARGSIIGNTIYFGEGSWLTVV.